This T cell receptor (beta chain) was obtained from a study of T cells in Graves' hyperthyroidism and ophthalmopathy. CDR1 and CDR2 from the germline V gene are SGHAT and FQNNGV. The CDR3 covers 12 residues. The V segment lost 4 bases and the J segment 6 bases; nucleotides outside the gene matches: 3. Patients having uncontrolled infection, another autoimmune disease, pregnancy or lactation were not included. PBMCs were sourced from 9 to 10 ml fresh peripheral blood. On this clonotype: Its antigen is unidentified.

Study-wide results and caveats: Most thyroid clonotypes with frequency above 0.001 were detected in blood.

Researchers took RNA transcripts and amplified the TCR beta CDR3 regions from them. TCR CDR3 regions were first amplified by RT-PCR with HTBI primers. TCRdb reprocessed the multiplex PCR reads with MiXCR, giving one entry per CDR3 protein. This sample has about 380,000 distinct CDR3 sequences, with around a sixth found just once. The sample consisted of blood. The gene calls are TRBV11-2 and TRBJ2-7; 7 bases match TRBD1. The clonotype originates from a man aged 18 to 30 with Graves' ophthalmopathy. The CDR3 nucleotides read TGTGCCAGCAGCTGGACAGGCCTCGAGCAGTACTTC. Amino acid sequence: CASSWTGLEQYF.